One and the same sample provided the 25 T cell receptor beta chains below, sequenced in a study of patients and donors after allogeneic stem cell transplantation. TCRdb ran MiXCR on the RT-PCR reads and lists one entry per CDR3 protein. Of about a million distinct CDR3 sequences listed, about a sixth are singletons. Input material: blood, either unsorted or a sorted T cell fraction (not recorded which). These receptor sequences come from a human donor who was either an allogeneic HSCT recipient or a stem cell or donor lymphocyte infusion donor (not recorded which). It is not recorded whose cells these are; they may come from a transplant donor.

This clonotype turned up a few times. The V gene is TRBV29-1, the J gene TRBJ2-2; D uncertain. The CDR3 sequence is 14 residues long. Trimming took off 2 bases at V and 2 bases at J, with 9 bases between the two ends. Germline loops: CDR1 SQVTM, CDR2 ANQGSEA. The CDR3: CSVEFGVNTGELFF. The CDR3 DNA follows: TGCAGCGTTGAATTTGGGGTCAACACCGGGGAGCTGTTTTTT.

This chain uses TRBV20-1 with TRBJ2-1, with D possibly TRBD2 on 5 matching bases. The germline gives CDR1 DFQATT, CDR2 SNEGSKA (reference sequence). The CDR3 spans 13 residues. V was trimmed by 2 bases and J by 7 bases, leaving 12 bases between them. The CDR3 DNA reads as TGCAGTGCTAGACCTACTAGGGAGAATGAGCAGTTCTTC. Translating it yields CSARPTRENEQFF.

The chain is built from TRBV7-8 and TRBJ1-6; tentatively, D is TRBD1 (6 bases). This CDR3 region has 13 residues. The V gene's germline CDR1 is SGHVS and CDR2 FQNEAQ. The V end was cut by 11 bases, the J end by 8 bases, with 16 bases between. The DNA for the CDR3 is TGTGCCGGGACAAACTGTTATTATTCACCCCTCCACTTT. Amino acid sequence: CAGTNCYYSPLHF.

This clonotype was seen only a few times. The J gene is TRBJ2-7, the V gene TRBV13; 9 bases fit TRBD1. The germline V gene encodes CDR1 PRHDT and CDR2 FYEKMQ (reference sequence). V shed 3 bases and J 6 bases; nucleotides not matched to a gene: 9. CDR3 length: 15 residues. The CDR3 sequence is CASSLGTGPTSEQYF. In DNA, the CDR3 is TGTGCCAGCAGCTTGGGGACAGGGCCTACGTCCGAGCAGTACTTC. The full variable domain, in which reference TRBV13 and TRBJ2-7 provide the parts outside the CDR3, is AAGVIQSPRHLIKEKRETATLKCYPIPRHDTVYWYQQGPGQDPQFLISFYEKMQSDKGSIPDRFSAQQFSDYHSELNMSSLELGDSALYFCASSLGTGPTSEQYFGPGTRLTVT.

The gene calls are TRBV6-1 and TRBJ1-5; D not resolved. Germline assignment: CDR1 MNHNS and CDR2 SASEGT. This CDR3 contains 17 residues. Deletions cut 6 bases from V and 0 bases from J, with 18 bases between. The CDR3 loop reads CASRGTAGRGSNQPQHF. The CDR3 bases are TGTGCCAGCAGGGGTACCGCCGGACGGGGTAGCAATCAGCCCCAGCATTTT.

The gene calls are TRBV12-3 or TRBV12-4 and TRBJ1-2, with 7 bases identical to TRBD1. V shed 2 bases and J 1 base; nucleotides not matched to a gene: 7. This CDR3 region has 16 residues. Here the CDR3 reads CASSLWLQGINYGYTF. CDR3 sequence (DNA): TGTGCCAGCAGTTTATGGCTACAGGGGATTAACTATGGCTACACCTTC.

This clonotype was counted a few times. The J gene is TRBJ1-5, the V gene TRBV6-1; perhaps TRBD1 as D (6 bases). V lost 4 bases and J lost 3, with 19 bases in between. CDR3 length: 17 amino acids. Germline V lookup: CDR1 MNHNS, CDR2 SASEGT. Here the CDR3 reads CASSVGAQAAINQPQHF. The CDR3 bases are TGTGCCAGCAGTGTGGGGGCACAGGCGGCAATCAATCAGCCCCAGCATTTT.

This clonotype was seen repeatedly, ten times or more. This chain connects TRBV24-1 to TRBJ2-1, with TRBD2 matching over 12 bases. The CDR3 runs to 17 residues. J was trimmed by 0 bases and V by 4 bases; bases with no gene match: 3. CDR1 KGHDR and CDR2 SFDVKD come from the germline V gene. DNA of the CDR3: TGTGCCACCAGTGAGTCTAGCGGGAGGGCCTCCTACAATGAGCAGTTCTTC. Amino acids: CATSESSGRASYNEQFF.

Here the CDR3 DNA reads TGTGCCAGCAGCCAAGAGAGGGGGCAGAGCTCCTACAATGAGCAGTTCTTC. As protein: CASSQERGQSSYNEQFF. The chain has TRBV4-2 and TRBJ2-1; 7 bases line up with TRBD1. The CDR3 runs to 17 residues. Germline loops: CDR1 LGHNA, CDR2 YNFKEQ. The J segment lost 0 bases and the V segment lost 0 bases, leaving 5 bases of the junction unmatched.

This rearrangement joins TRBV18 to TRBJ1-5; 7 positions agree with TRBD1. Germline V gene data show CDR1 as KGHSH and CDR2 as LQKENI. The junction had 8 bases not matched to a gene; V was cut back by 6 bases and J by 0 bases. CDR3 length: 16 amino acids. CDR3 region: CASSRVQGRSNQPQHF. The CDR3 DNA reads TGTGCCAGCTCTCGCGTACAGGGGCGTAGCAATCAGCCCCAGCATTTT.

The chain combines TRBV18 with TRBJ1-4; no definite D call. The germline V and J ends were trimmed by 5 bases and 8 bases, with 12 bases remaining between them. This CDR3 region has 13 residues. Germline CDR1 and CDR2: KGHSH and LQKENI. CDR3 sequence (DNA): TGTGCCAGCTCAGAGATTGGAGTCGAAAAACTGTTTTTT. As protein: CASSEIGVEKLFF.

This clonotype turned up a few times. The rearrangement uses TRBV4-2 and TRBJ2-2, with 7 positions matching TRBD1. Unmatched junction bases numbered 0, after V lost 2 bases and J lost 0 bases. Germline CDR1 is LGHNA and CDR2 is YNFKEQ. The CDR3 length is 15 residues. The CDR3 DNA reads TGTGCCAGCAGCCAACAGGGGGCGAACACCGGGGAGCTGTTTTTT. Encoded protein: CASSQQGANTGELFF.

CDR3 sequence reads: CATSTLTDTQYF. The CDR3 DNA sequence: TGTGCCACCAGCACACTCACAGATACGCAGTATTTT. The chain links TRBV15 to TRBJ2-3; D unresolved. This CDR3 contains 12 residues. The V end lost 4 bases, the J end lost 2 bases, and 4 bases lay between the germline ends. The germline V gene encodes CDR1 LNHNV and CDR2 YYDKDF (reference sequence).

The V call is TRBV20-1, the J call TRBJ2-2, with D possibly TRBD1 on 6 matching bases. This CDR3 has 17 amino acids. The V end was cut by 1 base, the J end by 6 bases, with 21 bases between. Germline CDR1 reads DFQATT; CDR2 reads SNEGSKA (reference sequence). The CDR3 coding sequence is TGCAGTGCTAGAGCGTCCCCTCCCGGGACAAGAGCCGGGGAGCTGTTTTTT. It specifies CSARASPPGTRAGELFF.

The chain links TRBV20-1 to TRBJ2-7, with a weak D call TRBD2 (6 bases). This CDR3 has 14 residues. CDR1 and CDR2 from the germline V gene are DFQATT and SNEGSKA (reference sequence). The V gene lost 3 bases and the J gene lost 0 bases, with 12 bases spanning the gap. The CDR3 protein is CSASRGDFSYEQYF. The CDR3 DNA follows: TGCAGTGCTAGCCGCGGGGACTTCTCCTACGAGCAGTACTTC.

A few counts support this clonotype. The chain employs TRBV3-1 and TRBJ2-1, with TRBD2 as a possible D gene (6 bases). The CDR3 extends over 15 amino acids. Germline-derived CDR1 and CDR2 are LGHDT and YNNKEL (reference sequence). V was trimmed by 5 bases and J by 8 bases, leaving 19 bases between them. The CDR3 loop reads CASSKTRSRNYEQFF. DNA of the CDR3: TGTGCCAGCAGCAAGACTAGGTCGAGGAACTATGAGCAGTTCTTC.

The CDR3 DNA sequence: TGTGCCAGCAGTGAAGGGATTTCTAGCGGGAAAGAGACCCAGTACTTC. Translating gives CASSEGISSGKETQYF. V gene TRBV25-1 combines with J gene TRBJ2-5, with TRBD2 identical over 9 bases. The CDR3 length is 16 residues. After removal of 2 bases from V and 3 bases from J, the junction contained 7 bases not matched to a gene. CDR1 is MGHDK and CDR2 is SYGVNS in the germline V gene.

This clonotype was found a few times. The rearrangement joins TRBV5-8 to TRBJ2-1, with 9 nucleotides matching TRBD1. Unmatched junction bases numbered 6, after V lost 2 bases and J lost 6 bases. This CDR3 contains 15 residues. Per the germline V gene, CDR1 is SGHTS and CDR2 is YDEGEE. The CDR3 DNA reads as TGTGCCAGCAGCTTTGGGGACAGGGAACCCAATGAGCAGTTCTTC. Translating gives CASSFGDREPNEQFF.

This chain joins TRBV6-5 and TRBJ1-1; the D is unclear. The germline V and J ends were trimmed by 4 bases and 10 bases, with 13 bases remaining between them. The CDR3 runs to 12 residues. CDR1 is MNHEY, CDR2 SVGAGI, per germline. The CDR3 DNA reads TGTGCCAGCAGTTCTACTGGCCTCGGAGCTTTCTTT. Its protein product is CASSSTGLGAFF.

The J gene is TRBJ2-1, the V gene TRBV10-2; D might be TRBD1 (6 bases). The germline V and J ends were trimmed by 4 bases and 0 bases, with 10 bases remaining between them. This CDR3 spans 15 amino acids. Per germline, CDR1 WSHSY and CDR2 SAAADI. The CDR3 bases are TGCGCCAGCAGTGTTGGGGGCCCCTCCTACAATGAGCAGTTCTTC. Its translation is CASSVGGPSYNEQFF.

This clonotype showed up many times. This chain uses TRBV4-2 with TRBJ2-2; 8 nucleotides line up with TRBD2. J gave up 0 bases and V 0 bases, and 0 bases lay outside the gene matches. Germline lookup yields CDR1 LGHNA and CDR2 YNFKEQ. The CDR3 spans 16 residues. The CDR3 bases are TGTGCCAGCAGCCAAGAGACTAGCGCGAACACCGGGGAGCTGTTTTTT. Protein product: CASSQETSANTGELFF.

The chain combines TRBV6-5 with TRBJ2-1; TRBD1 or TRBD2 may be the D gene (5 bases each). V gave up 4 bases and J gave up 10 bases, with 17 bases separating them. Germline CDR1 and CDR2: MNHEY and SVGAGI. CDR3 size: 14 residues. The CDR3 nucleotides are TGTGCCAGCAGTTTATCGGGACCACCCTCGGAGCAGTTCTTC. Protein sequence: CASSLSGPPSEQFF.

This clonotype has only a few counts. The rearrangement links TRBV6-1 to TRBJ1-6; D call uncertain. This CDR3 region has 14 residues. V was cut by 2 bases and J by 14 bases, with 16 bases left in between. Germline-derived CDR1 and CDR2 are MNHNS and SASEGT. CDR3 sequence: CASSERGLRFTLHF. The CDR3 coding sequence is TGTGCCAGCAGTGAAAGAGGTCTCCGATTCACCCTCCACTTT.

The genes are TRBV25-1 and TRBJ2-2; 7 nucleotides line up with TRBD1. This CDR3 region has 15 residues. Germline CDR1 reads MGHDK; CDR2 reads SYGVNS. With 4 bases clipped from V and 9 bases from J, the junction kept 11 bases outside the gene matches. CDR3 region: CASSAPLDRAWELFF. CDR3 nucleotides: TGTGCCAGCAGTGCACCCCTCGACAGGGCTTGGGAGCTGTTTTTT.

The chain has TRBV6-5 and TRBJ2-5; no definite D call. The CDR3 is 13 residues long. Germline V CDR1 and CDR2: MNHEY, SVGAGI. Trimming left V 2 bases short and J 5 bases short, with 9 bases between. CDR3 DNA sequence: TGTGCCAGCAGTTACGGGGATGGGGAGACCCAGTACTTC. Encoded protein: CASSYGDGETQYF.